One T cell receptor (beta chain) is described in this entry. The table came from immunoSEQ multiplex PCR; TCRdb's copy has only in-frame clones and leaves some out. Of approximately 150,000 clones in the sample, roughly 93% were seen once. This record belongs to a study of control samples from healthy donors and cancer patients. Sample: blood. The clonotype comes from a young man in good health.

The CDR3 sequence is CASSPTRRTSGRSSEQFF. The CDR3 nucleotides read TGTGCCAGCAGTCCTACCCGACGGACTAGCGGGAGGAGTAGTGAGCAGTTCTTC. The chain uses TRBV27 and TRBJ2-1; 14 bases map to TRBD2. The CDR3 runs to 18 residues. Germline trimming cut 5 bases from V and 9 bases from J; bases unmatched to any gene: 15. CDR1 and CDR2 (germline): MNHEY, SMNVEV (reference sequence).